This T cell receptor beta chain was observed in a study of T cell responses to AZD1222 COVID-19 vaccine. Findings and caveats of the study: Among the donors, most were white British and more were female, and clonal diversity was possibly underestimated. Spike-specific TCRs gained breadth and depth after people received two AZD1222 doses. Per reports, nearly half of all spike-specific TCRs target regions that are unmutated in variants.

With regard to this clone: The antigen is not known.

Sequencing used immunoSEQ multiplex PCR; TCRdb keeps in-frame clones, though not all of them. Here the sample spans about 70,000 clones, approximately 90% being singletons. The V end was cut by 4 bases, the J end by 6 bases, with 16 bases between. Germline loops: CDR1 SEHNR, CDR2 FQNEAQ (reference sequence). The CDR3 loop spans 14 amino acids. The chain recombines TRBV7-9 with TRBJ2-7; no clear D. This sequence originates from an adult who received the MenACWY meningococcal vaccine as a control. Sample: peripheral blood, taken 28 days after the second dose of the MenACWY control vaccine. The chain's CDR3 is CASSSRRPPREQYF. The CDR3 DNA reads as TGTGCCAGCAGCTCGCGTCGCCCTCCACGCGAGCAGTACTTC.